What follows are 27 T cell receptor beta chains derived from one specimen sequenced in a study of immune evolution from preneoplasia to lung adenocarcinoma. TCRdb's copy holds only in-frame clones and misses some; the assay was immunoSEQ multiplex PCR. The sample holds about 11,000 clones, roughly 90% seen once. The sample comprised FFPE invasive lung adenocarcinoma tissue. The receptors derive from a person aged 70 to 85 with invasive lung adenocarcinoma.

The CDR3 coding sequence is TGTGCCAGCAGTGAAGCGGCAGGGAGGAATCAGCCCCAGCATTTT. It is translated as CASSEAAGRNQPQHF. The rearrangement links TRBV6-1 to TRBJ1-5; D is perhaps TRBD1 (5 bases). Germline V gene sequence: CDR1 MNHNS, CDR2 SASEGT. V was shortened by 0 bases and J by 4 bases, with 10 bases between the two germline ends. The CDR3 has 15 residues.

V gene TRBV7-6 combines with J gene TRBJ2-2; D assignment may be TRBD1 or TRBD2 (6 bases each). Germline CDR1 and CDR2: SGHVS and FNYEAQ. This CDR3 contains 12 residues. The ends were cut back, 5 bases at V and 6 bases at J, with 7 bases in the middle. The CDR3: CASSGGPGELFF. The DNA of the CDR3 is TGTGCCAGCAGCGGGGGGCCCGGGGAGCTGTTTTTT.

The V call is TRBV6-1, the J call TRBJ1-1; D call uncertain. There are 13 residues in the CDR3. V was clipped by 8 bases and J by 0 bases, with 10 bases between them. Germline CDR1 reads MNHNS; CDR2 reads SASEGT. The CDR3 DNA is TGTGCCAGCCCCCCGGGAATGAACACTGAAGCTTTCTTT. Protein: CASPPGMNTEAFF.

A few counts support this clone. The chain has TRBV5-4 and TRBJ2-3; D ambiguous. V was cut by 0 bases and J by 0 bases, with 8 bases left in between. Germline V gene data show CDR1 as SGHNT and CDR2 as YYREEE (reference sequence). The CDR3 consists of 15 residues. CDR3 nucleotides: TGTGCCAGCAGCTTGGTGGGGTCTAGCACAGATACGCAGTATTTT. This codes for CASSLVGSSTDTQYF.

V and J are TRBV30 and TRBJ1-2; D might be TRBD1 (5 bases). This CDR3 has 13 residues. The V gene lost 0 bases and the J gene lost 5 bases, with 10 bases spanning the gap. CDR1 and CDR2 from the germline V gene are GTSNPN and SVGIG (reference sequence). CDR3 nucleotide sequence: TGTGCCTGGAGTGTAGAGGGGAAGTATGGCTACACCTTC. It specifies CAWSVEGKYGYTF.

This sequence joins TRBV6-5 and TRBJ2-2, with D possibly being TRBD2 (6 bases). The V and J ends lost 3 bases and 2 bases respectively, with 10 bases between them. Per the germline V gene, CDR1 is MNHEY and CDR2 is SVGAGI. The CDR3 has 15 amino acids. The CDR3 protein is CASSYRGLNTGELFF. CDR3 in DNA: TGTGCCAGCAGTTATAGGGGACTTAACACCGGGGAGCTGTTTTTT.

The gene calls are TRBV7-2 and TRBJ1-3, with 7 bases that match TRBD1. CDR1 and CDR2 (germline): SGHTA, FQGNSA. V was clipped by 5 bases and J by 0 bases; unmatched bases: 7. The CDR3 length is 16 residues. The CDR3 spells CASSLREGASGNTIYF. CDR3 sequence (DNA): TGTGCCAGCAGCCTTAGAGAGGGGGCCTCTGGAAACACCATATATTTT. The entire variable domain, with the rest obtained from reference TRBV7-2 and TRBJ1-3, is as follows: GAGVSQSPSNKVTEKGKDVELRCDPISGHTALYWYRQSLGQGLEFLIYFQGNSAPDKSGLPSDRFSAERTGGSVSTLTIQRTQQEDSAVYLCASSLREGASGNTIYFGEGSWLTVV.

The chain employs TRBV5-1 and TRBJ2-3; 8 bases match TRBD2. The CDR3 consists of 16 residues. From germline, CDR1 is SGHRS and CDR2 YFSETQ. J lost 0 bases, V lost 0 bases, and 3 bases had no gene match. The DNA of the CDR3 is TGCGCCAGCAGCTTGGCCGGGACTAGAAGCACAGATACGCAGTATTTT. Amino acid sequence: CASSLAGTRSTDTQYF.

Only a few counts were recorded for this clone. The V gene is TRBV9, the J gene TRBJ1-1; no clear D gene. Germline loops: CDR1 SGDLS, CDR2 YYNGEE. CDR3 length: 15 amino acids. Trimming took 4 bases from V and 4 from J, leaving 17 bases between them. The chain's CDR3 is CASSKNPGSGTEAFF. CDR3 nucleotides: TGTGCCAGCAGCAAGAATCCGGGATCAGGCACTGAAGCTTTCTTT.

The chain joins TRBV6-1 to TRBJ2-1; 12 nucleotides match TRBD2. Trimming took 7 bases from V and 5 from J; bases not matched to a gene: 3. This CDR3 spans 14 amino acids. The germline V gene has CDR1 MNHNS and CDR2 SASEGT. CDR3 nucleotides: TGTGCCAGCACGGGACTAGCGGGCCACAATGAGCAGTTCTTC. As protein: CASTGLAGHNEQFF.

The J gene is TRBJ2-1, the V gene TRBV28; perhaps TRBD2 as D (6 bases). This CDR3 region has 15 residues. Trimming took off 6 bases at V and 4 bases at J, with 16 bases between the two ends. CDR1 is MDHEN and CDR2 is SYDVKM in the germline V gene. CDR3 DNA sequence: TGTGCCAGCAGCCAGGGAGTGGGGGGATACAATGAGCAGTTCTTC. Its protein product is CASSQGVGGYNEQFF.

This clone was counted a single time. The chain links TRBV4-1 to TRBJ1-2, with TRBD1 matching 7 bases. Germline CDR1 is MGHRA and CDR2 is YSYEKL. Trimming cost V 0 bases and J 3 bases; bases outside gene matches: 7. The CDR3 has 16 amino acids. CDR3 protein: CASSQEGTATYYGYTF. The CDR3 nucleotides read TGCGCCAGCAGCCAAGAAGGGACAGCGACATACTATGGCTACACCTTC.

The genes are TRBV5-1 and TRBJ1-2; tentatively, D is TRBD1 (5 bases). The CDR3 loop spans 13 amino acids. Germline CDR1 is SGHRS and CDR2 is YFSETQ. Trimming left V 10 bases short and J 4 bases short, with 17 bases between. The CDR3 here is CASETGTGYGYTF. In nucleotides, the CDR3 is TGCGCCTCCGAGACCGGGACGGGCTATGGCTACACCTTC.

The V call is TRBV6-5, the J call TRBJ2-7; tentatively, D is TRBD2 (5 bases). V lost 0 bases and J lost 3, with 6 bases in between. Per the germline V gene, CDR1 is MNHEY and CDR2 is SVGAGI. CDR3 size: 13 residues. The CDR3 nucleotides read TGTGCCAGCAGTTACTCCGAGGGCTACGAGCAGTACTTC. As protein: CASSYSEGYEQYF.

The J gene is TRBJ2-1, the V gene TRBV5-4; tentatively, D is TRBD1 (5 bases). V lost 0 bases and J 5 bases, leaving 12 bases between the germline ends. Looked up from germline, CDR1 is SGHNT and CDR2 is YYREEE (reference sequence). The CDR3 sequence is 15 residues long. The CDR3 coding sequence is TGTGCCAGCAGCTTGGTGGGGCGAGGACACAATGAGCAGTTCTTC. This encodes CASSLVGRGHNEQFF.

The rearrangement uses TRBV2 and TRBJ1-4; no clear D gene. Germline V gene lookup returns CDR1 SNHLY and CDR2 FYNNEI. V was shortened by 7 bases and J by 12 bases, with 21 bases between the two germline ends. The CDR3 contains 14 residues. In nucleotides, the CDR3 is TGTGCCAGCATCCGTGGGCGGCCGGGATTGGAACTGTTTTTT. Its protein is CASIRGRPGLELFF.

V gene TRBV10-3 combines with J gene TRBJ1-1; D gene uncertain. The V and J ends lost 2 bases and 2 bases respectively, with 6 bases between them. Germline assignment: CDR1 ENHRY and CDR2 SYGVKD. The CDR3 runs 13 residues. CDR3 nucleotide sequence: TGTGCCATCAGTGAGCCCGGAAACACTGAAGCTTTCTTT. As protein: CAISEPGNTEAFF.

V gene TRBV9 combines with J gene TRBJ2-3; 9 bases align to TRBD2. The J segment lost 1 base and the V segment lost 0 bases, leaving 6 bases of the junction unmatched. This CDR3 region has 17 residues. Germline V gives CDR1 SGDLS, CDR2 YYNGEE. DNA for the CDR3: TGTGCCAGCAGCGTAGAACTAGCGGGTATAGGCACAGATACGCAGTATTTT. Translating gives CASSVELAGIGTDTQYF.

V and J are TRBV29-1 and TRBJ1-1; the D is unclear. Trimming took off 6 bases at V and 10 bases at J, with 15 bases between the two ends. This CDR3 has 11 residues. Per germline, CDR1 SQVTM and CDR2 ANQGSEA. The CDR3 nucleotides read TGCAGCGTCATTCAAGGGCGCAGAGCTTTCTTT. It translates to CSVIQGRRAFF.

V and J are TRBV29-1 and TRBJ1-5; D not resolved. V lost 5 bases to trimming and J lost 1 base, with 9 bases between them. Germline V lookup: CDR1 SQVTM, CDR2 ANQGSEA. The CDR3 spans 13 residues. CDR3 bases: TGCAGCGTTACACAAGGGAGCAATCAGCCCCAGCATTTT. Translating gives CSVTQGSNQPQHF.

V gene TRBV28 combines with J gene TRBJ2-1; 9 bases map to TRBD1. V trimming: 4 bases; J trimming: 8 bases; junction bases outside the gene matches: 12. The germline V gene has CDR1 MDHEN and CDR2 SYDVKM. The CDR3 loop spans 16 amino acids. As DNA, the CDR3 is TGTGCCAGCAGTTCGTCCGGGACAGGGAGTCGGGATGAGCAGTTCTTC. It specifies CASSSSGTGSRDEQFF.

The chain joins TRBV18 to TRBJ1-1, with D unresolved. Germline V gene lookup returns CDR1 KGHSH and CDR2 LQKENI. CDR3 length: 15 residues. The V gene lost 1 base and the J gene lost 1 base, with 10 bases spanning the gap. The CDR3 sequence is CASSPLEGSNTEAFF. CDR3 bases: TGTGCCAGCTCACCACTGGAGGGCTCGAACACTGAAGCTTTCTTT.

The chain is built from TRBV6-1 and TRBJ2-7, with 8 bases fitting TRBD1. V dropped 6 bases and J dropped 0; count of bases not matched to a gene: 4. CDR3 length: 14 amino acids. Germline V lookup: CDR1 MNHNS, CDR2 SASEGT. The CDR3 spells CASRKDRDSYEQYF. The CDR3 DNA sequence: TGTGCCAGCAGGAAGGACAGGGACTCCTACGAGCAGTACTTC.

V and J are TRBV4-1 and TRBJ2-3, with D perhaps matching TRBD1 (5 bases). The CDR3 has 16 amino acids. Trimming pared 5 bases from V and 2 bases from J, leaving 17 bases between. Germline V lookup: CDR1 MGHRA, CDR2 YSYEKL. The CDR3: CASSWSPTANTDTQYF. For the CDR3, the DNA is TGCGCCAGCAGCTGGTCCCCGACAGCTAACACAGATACGCAGTATTTT.

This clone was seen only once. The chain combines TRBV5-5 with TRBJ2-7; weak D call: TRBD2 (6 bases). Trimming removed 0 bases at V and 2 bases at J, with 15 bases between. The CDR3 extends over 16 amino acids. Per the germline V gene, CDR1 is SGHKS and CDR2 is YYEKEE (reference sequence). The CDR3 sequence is CASSLASSGPPYEQYF. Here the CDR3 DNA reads TGTGCCAGCAGCTTGGCCTCAAGCGGGCCCCCCTACGAGCAGTACTTC. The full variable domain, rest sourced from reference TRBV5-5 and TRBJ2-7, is DAGVTQSPTHLIKTRGQQVTLRCSPISGHKSVSWYQQVLGQGPQFIFQYYEKEERGRGNFPDRFSARQFPNYSSELNVNALLLGDSALYLCASSLASSGPPYEQYFGPGTRLTVT.

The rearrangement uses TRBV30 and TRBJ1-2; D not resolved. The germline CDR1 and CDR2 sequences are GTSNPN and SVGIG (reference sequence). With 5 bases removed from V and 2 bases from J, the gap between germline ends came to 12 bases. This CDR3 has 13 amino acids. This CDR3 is CAWRHGRNYGYTF. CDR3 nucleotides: TGTGCCTGGCGACATGGGAGAAACTATGGCTACACCTTC.

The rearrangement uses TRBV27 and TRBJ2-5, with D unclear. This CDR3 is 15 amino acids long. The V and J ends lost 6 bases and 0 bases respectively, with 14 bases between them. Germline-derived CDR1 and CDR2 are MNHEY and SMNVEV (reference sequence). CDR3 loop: CASSPTVLNQETQYF. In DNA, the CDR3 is TGTGCCAGCAGCCCCACAGTTCTCAACCAAGAGACCCAGTACTTC.